This T cell receptor beta chain was identified in a study of cytomegalovirus exposure and HLA in healthy donors. The germline CDR1 and CDR2 sequences are SGHTS and YDEGEE. The CDR3 has 16 amino acids. Trimming at V came to 0 bases and at J to 3 bases, leaving 2 bases not matched to a gene. 60 Vbeta and 13 Jbeta primers were used in PCR. The protocol was immunoSEQ multiplex PCR, while the TCRdb copy is restricted to in-frame clones and leaves out a portion. Here the sample spans 85,000 to 95,000 clones, roughly 72% being singletons. This clone was counted a few times. Sequencing input: PBMCs. V is TRBV5-8 and J is TRBJ1-4; 10 bases align to TRBD1. The sequence derives from a man aged 30 to 39 in good health and CMV-seropositive. The CDR3 DNA reads TGTGCCAGCAGCTTGGGACAGGGGGCATCTAATGAAAAACTGTTTTTT. This translates into CASSLGQGASNEKLFF.